Each of the 21 T cell receptor beta chains below was sequenced from the same sample in a study of cytomegalovirus exposure and HLA in healthy donors. The PCR made use of 60 Vbeta and 13 Jbeta primers. Clones were read by immunoSEQ multiplex PCR, and TCRdb kept only the in-frame ones, dropping some. This sample has under 140,000 clones, with approximately 78% found just once. The material sequenced was PBMCs. Receptors were obtained from a woman aged 25 to 39 in good health and CMV-seronegative.

V and J are TRBV9 and TRBJ2-7, with 7 positions matching TRBD2. Germline V gene sequence: CDR1 SGDLS, CDR2 YYNGEE. This CDR3 region has 15 residues. The V segment lost 4 bases and the J segment 5 bases; nucleotides outside the gene matches: 12. The CDR3 sequence is CASSPQLEGRDEQYF. DNA of the CDR3: TGTGCCAGCAGCCCCCAACTAGAGGGGAGGGACGAGCAGTACTTC.

This clone was recorded a few times. J is TRBJ1-5 and V is TRBV15, with a tentative D call TRBD1 (5 bases). Trimming cost V 5 bases and J 0 bases, with 11 bases left between them. The germline gives CDR1 LNHNV, CDR2 YYDKDF (reference sequence). The CDR3 consists of 15 residues. The CDR3 coding sequence is TGTGCCACCAGCGCTGGGGGGGATAGCAATCAGCCCCAGCATTTT. Protein: CATSAGGDSNQPQHF.

The genes are TRBV27 and TRBJ2-5; 11 bases are a match to TRBD2. The CDR3 spans 15 residues. Germline CDR1 MNHEY, CDR2 SMNVEV (reference sequence). With 3 bases clipped from V and 2 bases from J, the junction kept 2 bases outside the gene matches. The chain's CDR3 is CASSFVAGGQETQYF. CDR3 DNA: TGTGCCAGCAGTTTCGTAGCGGGGGGGCAAGAGACCCAGTACTTC.

The rearrangement links TRBV27 to TRBJ1-6, with D hard to call. Germline V gene lookup returns CDR1 MNHEY and CDR2 SMNVEV (reference sequence). The germline V and J ends were trimmed by 4 bases and 9 bases, with 10 bases remaining between them. The CDR3 has 13 residues. CDR3 in DNA: TGTGCCAGCAGTTCTTACACGGGTTCACCCCTCCACTTT. This sequence encodes CASSSYTGSPLHF.

The J gene is TRBJ1-6, the V gene TRBV6-5; TRBD1 might be the D (5 bases). This CDR3 has 16 residues. Deletions cut 0 bases from V and 6 bases from J, with 12 bases between. Germline loops: CDR1 MNHEY, CDR2 SVGAGI. CDR3 coding DNA: TGTGCCAGCAGTTACTCGTTTGGGGGGGGTAATTCACCCCTCCACTTT. Its translation: CASSYSFGGGNSPLHF.

This clone occurred once. The rearrangement links TRBV4-3 to TRBJ2-7; 7 nucleotides agree with TRBD2. The length of the CDR3 is 15 residues. Per the germline V gene, CDR1 is LGHNA and CDR2 is YSLEER. V lost 1 base and J lost 0; bases outside the gene matches: 3. The CDR3 is CASSQASGDSYEQYF. CDR3 DNA sequence: TGCGCCAGCAGCCAAGCCAGCGGGGACTCCTACGAGCAGTACTTC.

The genes are TRBV30 and TRBJ2-1; no definite D call. Trimming shortened V by 4 bases and J by 1 base, and 8 bases separated the two germline ends. Germline values: CDR1 GTSNPN, CDR2 SVGIG (reference sequence). The CDR3 totals 13 residues. DNA of the CDR3: TGTGCCTGGACCGGCGGTTCCTACAATGAGCAGTTCTTC. Protein product: CAWTGGSYNEQFF.

The chain couples TRBV7-9 to TRBJ1-1, with unresolved D. The V gene's germline CDR1 is SEHNR and CDR2 FQNEAQ (reference sequence). Between the trimmed V and J ends, which lost 5 bases and 3 bases, there was a span of 7 bases. The CDR3 loop spans 12 amino acids. As DNA, the CDR3 is TGTGCCAGCAGCCCGGCGGACACTGAAGCTTTCTTT. Translating gives CASSPADTEAFF.

This chain connects TRBV11-1 to TRBJ1-5, with D possibly TRBD1 on 5 matching bases. Germline V lookup: CDR1 SGHAT, CDR2 FQDESV (reference sequence). Trimming shortened V by 1 base and J by 7 bases, and 11 bases separated the two germline ends. CDR3 length: 14 amino acids. This CDR3 reads CASSLGGAGQPQHF. Written as DNA, the CDR3 is TGTGCCAGCAGCTTAGGTGGGGCGGGACAGCCCCAGCATTTT.

The chain has TRBV5-6 and TRBJ2-2, with unresolved D. The germline V and J ends were trimmed by 1 base and 8 bases, with 9 bases remaining between them. The CDR3 has 13 amino acids. CDR1 SGHDT and CDR2 YYEEEE come from the germline V gene. CDR3 coding DNA: TGTGCCAGCAGCTTGTCCCCACTGGGGGAGCTGTTTTTT. Residues: CASSLSPLGELFF.

The chain employs TRBV15 and TRBJ1-1; tentative D call: TRBD1 (5 bases). V was cut by 5 bases and J by 0 bases, with 10 bases left in between. There are 14 residues in the CDR3. CDR1 LNHNV and CDR2 YYDKDF come from the germline V gene (reference sequence). CDR3 sequence reads: CATSAHRMNTEAFF. In nucleotides, the CDR3 is TGTGCCACCAGCGCTCACAGGATGAACACTGAAGCTTTCTTT.

The gene calls are TRBV7-8 and TRBJ1-3, with D possibly TRBD1 on 6 matching bases. The CDR3 is made up of 17 amino acids. Germline-derived CDR1 and CDR2 are SGHVS and FQNEAQ. The ends were cut back, 3 bases at V and 4 bases at J, with 19 bases in the middle. CDR3: CASSFPPYRASGNTIYF. CDR3 sequence (DNA): TGTGCCAGCAGCTTCCCCCCTTACAGGGCGAGCGGAAACACCATATATTTT.

The sample holds one count of this clone. This chain connects TRBV7-8 to TRBJ2-1, with 9 positions matching TRBD1. Germline CDR1 reads SGHVS; CDR2 reads FQNEAQ. CDR3 length: 16 residues. Trimming cost V 5 bases and J 5 bases; bases outside gene matches: 10. The CDR3 region is CASSNRDRVWHNEQFF. The DNA for the CDR3 is TGTGCCAGCAGCAACCGGGACAGGGTTTGGCACAATGAGCAGTTCTTC. The full variable domain, rest sourced from reference TRBV7-8 and TRBJ2-1, is GAGVSQSPRYKVAKRGQDVALRCDPISGHVSLFWYQQALGQGPEFLTYFQNEAQLDKSGLPSDRFFAERPEGSVSTLKIQRTQQEDSAVYLCASSNRDRVWHNEQFFGPGTRLTVL.

The chain links TRBV7-7 to TRBJ2-1, with 13 positions matching TRBD2. Germline CDR1 reads SSHAT; CDR2 reads FNYEAQ (reference sequence). This CDR3 contains 22 residues. V shed 4 bases and J 0 bases; nucleotides not matched to a gene: 18. This CDR3 is CASSSTRVTSGGTTSSYNEQFF. CDR3 nucleotides: TGTGCCAGCAGCTCCACTAGGGTGACTAGCGGGGGGACCACAAGCTCCTACAATGAGCAGTTCTTC.

In its sample, this clone was seen a few times. CDR3 DNA: TGTGCCAGCAGCTTTGGACAGGGCACGTACGAGCAGTACTTC. Protein product: CASSFGQGTYEQYF. The chain carries TRBV5-8 and TRBJ2-7, with 8 bases that match TRBD1. CDR1 and CDR2 (germline): SGHTS, YDEGEE. With V trimmed by 2 bases and J by 4 bases, 5 bases remained unmatched. The CDR3 consists of 14 residues.

The sample holds a few counts of this clone. The rearrangement uses TRBV19 and TRBJ1-4; D not resolved. CDR1 and CDR2 (germline): LNHDA, SQIVND (reference sequence). Deletions cut 2 bases from V and 8 bases from J, with 6 bases between. This CDR3 spans 12 amino acids. The CDR3 DNA follows: TGTGCCAGTAGTATACGAGGCGAAAAACTGTTTTTT. This sequence encodes CASSIRGEKLFF.

J is TRBJ1-2 and V is TRBV7-2; weak D call: TRBD1 (5 bases). Germline assignment: CDR1 SGHTA and CDR2 FQGNSA. Trimming cost V 1 base and J 7 bases, with 7 bases left between them. The CDR3 covers 12 residues. CDR3 amino acids: CASSLGRGGYTF. The CDR3 DNA reads as TGTGCCAGCAGCTTAGGGAGGGGTGGCTACACCTTC.

This chain connects TRBV5-1 to TRBJ2-3; maybe TRBD1 (5 bases). V lost 2 bases to trimming and J lost 6 bases, with 13 bases between them. The germline V gene encodes CDR1 SGHRS and CDR2 YFSETQ. The CDR3 is 14 amino acids. The CDR3 DNA sequence: TGCGCCAGCAGCTTACAGGTCCCCTCCGATACGCAGTATTTT. This codes for CASSLQVPSDTQYF.

CDR3 region: CASTQAGGTQPQHF. The CDR3 DNA is TGTGCCAGCACCCAGGCAGGGGGTACTCAGCCCCAGCATTTT. The chain joins TRBV27 to TRBJ1-5, with TRBD1 matching over 7 bases. With 7 bases clipped from V and 6 bases from J, the junction kept 9 bases outside the gene matches. CDR1 MNHEY and CDR2 SMNVEV come from the germline V gene (reference sequence). This CDR3 has 14 residues.

V usage is TRBV30 and J usage is TRBJ2-7; D is undetermined. This CDR3 comprises 14 residues. V lost 0 bases, J lost 2 bases, and 11 bases lay in between. CDR1 GTSNPN and CDR2 SVGIG come from the germline V gene (reference sequence). CDR3 region: CAWSVALSTYEQYF. As DNA, the CDR3 is TGTGCCTGGAGTGTGGCTCTCTCCACCTACGAGCAGTACTTC. Full variable domain (rest looked up from reference TRBV30 and TRBJ2-7): SQTIHQWPATLVQPVGSPLSLECTVEGTSNPNLYWYRQAAGRGLQLLFYSVGIGQISSEVPQNLSASRPQDRQFILSSKKLLLSDSGFYLCAWSVALSTYEQYFGPGTRLTVT.

The gene calls are TRBV7-8 and TRBJ2-1; D is unclear. Germline V CDR1 and CDR2: SGHVS, FQNEAQ. The germline V and J ends were trimmed by 4 bases and 8 bases, with 18 bases remaining between them. The CDR3 is 15 residues long. DNA for the CDR3: TGTGCCAGCAGCTCGGCGGCCGGCTTGTGGGATGAGCAGTTCTTC. This codes for CASSSAAGLWDEQFF.